These 10 T cell receptor beta chains came from one sample sequenced in a study of cytomegalovirus exposure and HLA in healthy donors. The PCR made use of 60 Vbeta and 13 Jbeta primers. Only in-frame clones appear in the TCRdb table, and some are missing; sequencing was by immunoSEQ multiplex PCR. The sample contains 40,000 to 50,000 clones, approximately 67% of which appear only once. The specimen sequenced was PBMCs. Every receptor here comes from a man aged 30 to 45 in good health and CMV-seronegative.

This chain uses TRBV5-1 with TRBJ2-3; D call uncertain. Trimming cost V 3 bases and J 6 bases, with 8 bases left between them. This CDR3 contains 12 residues. The germline V gene has CDR1 SGHRS and CDR2 YFSETQ. The CDR3 DNA is TGCGCCAGCAGCTACGAGAGTGATACGCAGTATTTT. Encoded protein: CASSYESDTQYF.

The rearrangement links TRBV11-3 to TRBJ2-1; the D gene is possibly TRBD2 (6 bases). Germline V gene lookup returns CDR1 SGHNT and CDR2 YENEEA. The CDR3 has 16 residues. Trimming removed 7 bases at V and 5 bases at J, with 21 bases between. This CDR3 reads CASTTYHRDSNNEQFF. The CDR3 coding sequence is TGTGCCAGCACCACCTATCACCGGGACTCGAACAATGAGCAGTTCTTC. The full variable domain, completed using reference TRBV11-3 and TRBJ2-1, is EAGVVQSPRYKIIEKKQPVAFWCNPISGHNTLYWYLQNLGQGPELLIRYENEEAVDDSQLPKDRFSAERLKGVDSTLKIQPAELGDSAVYLCASTTYHRDSNNEQFFGPGTRLTVL.

This rearrangement joins TRBV11-3 to TRBJ1-2; 8 bases fit TRBD1. Trimming cost V 5 bases and J 4 bases; bases outside gene matches: 9. The CDR3 sequence is 15 residues long. CDR1 and CDR2 (germline): SGHNT, YENEEA. The DNA of the CDR3 is TGTGCCAGCAGCGAAAGGACAGGGCCGAGCTATGGCTACACCTTC. As protein: CASSERTGPSYGYTF.

This clone was detected only once. This chain uses TRBV10-3 with TRBJ2-1, with TRBD2 matching over 7 bases. Looked up from germline, CDR1 is ENHRY and CDR2 is SYGVKD. The CDR3 loop spans 13 amino acids. The J segment lost 5 bases and the V segment lost 6 bases, leaving 4 bases of the junction unmatched. CDR3 sequence reads: CAISRDYHNEQFF. The CDR3 nucleotides are TGTGCCATCAGCCGGGACTACCACAATGAGCAGTTCTTC.

The rearrangement links TRBV6-5 to TRBJ1-4; 7 positions match TRBD1. This CDR3 contains 15 residues. With 5 bases clipped from V and 8 bases from J, the junction kept 11 bases outside the gene matches. Per the germline V gene, CDR1 is MNHEY and CDR2 is SVGAGI. DNA for the CDR3: TGTGCCAGCAGTCTAAGACAGGGAAGATCCGAAAAACTGTTTTTT. Protein product: CASSLRQGRSEKLFF.

The CDR3 here is CATSGGTLETQYF. CDR3 coding DNA: TGTGCCACCAGCGGAGGAACTTTAGAGACCCAGTACTTC. The chain has TRBV15 and TRBJ2-5; D possibly corresponds to TRBD2 (5 bases). This CDR3 is 13 amino acids long. Germline V gene lookup returns CDR1 LNHNV and CDR2 YYDKDF (reference sequence). Trimming removed 5 bases from V and 4 bases from J, with 11 bases in between.

This clone has just a few counts. A far larger clone is a single base away, which makes a read error likely. This chain links TRBV2 with TRBJ2-1; D is ambiguous. Looked up from germline, CDR1 is SNHLY and CDR2 is FYNNEI. The CDR3 sequence is 17 residues long. CDR3 nucleotide sequence: TGTGACAGCAGTGACCGTAAAAAGCGTAGCTCCTACAATGAGCAGTTCTTC. Residues: CDSSDRKKRSSYNEQFF. Based on the CDR3 plus reference TRBV2 and TRBJ2-1, the full variable domain is EPEVTQTPSHQVTQMGQEVILRCVPISNHLYFYWYRQILGQKVEFLVSFYNNEISEKSEIFDDQFSVERPDGSNFTLKIRSTKLEDSAMYFCDSSDRKKRSSYNEQFFGPGTRLTVL.

The chain uses TRBV2 and TRBJ1-2; 8 bases match TRBD1. V lost 9 bases and J lost 4; bases outside the gene matches: 10. This CDR3 is built from 14 residues. Germline lookup yields CDR1 SNHLY and CDR2 FYNNEI. For the CDR3, the DNA is TGTGCCAGTCCACAGGGGGAGCAAGGCTATGGCTACACCTTC. As protein: CASPQGEQGYGYTF.

The rearrangement links TRBV18 to TRBJ2-7; TRBD2 agrees at 8 bases. Germline trimming cut 3 bases from V and 4 bases from J; bases unmatched to any gene: 8. CDR1 is KGHSH and CDR2 is LQKENI in the germline V gene. This CDR3 has 15 amino acids. This chain's CDR3 is CASSPLSGSGYEQYF. In DNA, the CDR3 is TGTGCCAGCTCACCCTTGAGCGGGAGCGGGTACGAGCAGTACTTC. Supplemented by reference TRBV18 and TRBJ2-7, the full variable domain reads NAGVMQNPRHLVRRRGQEARLRCSPMKGHSHVYWYRQLPEEGLKFMVYLQKENIIDESGMPKERFSAEFPKEGPSILRIQQVVRGDSAAYFCASSPLSGSGYEQYFGPGTRLTVT.

The chain is built from TRBV18 and TRBJ2-2, with D unresolved. V lost 6 bases and J lost 5, with 4 bases in between. Germline CDR1 reads KGHSH; CDR2 reads LQKENI. This CDR3 region has 11 residues. The CDR3 sequence: CASSQTGELFF. The CDR3 DNA sequence: TGTGCCAGCTCCCAGACCGGGGAGCTGTTTTTT.